The rows below give T cell receptor beta chains drawn from one sample of a study of shared clonotypes between healthy human individuals. TCRdb keeps only in-frame clones here, not all; method: immunoSEQ multiplex PCR. Seen here are hundreds of thousands of clones, 76% observed once, and the top ten hold 10% to 15%. Sequencing was carried out using PBMCs. Source of these receptors: a woman aged 35 to 49 in good health. Some clones in this sample may be carry-over from other donors' samples. Each CDR3 is given with its conserved first and last residue. Fields, in order: clone size, V gene, J gene, D gene, CDR3 DNA, CDR3 protein. D genes are given only for firm matches. The listing skips clone size in some rows; elsewhere it reads once, few, many or a size class.

.	TRBV14	TRBJ2-7	.	TGTGCCAGCAGCCCGCGGGACACCCCCTACGAGCAGTACTTC	CASSPRDTPYEQYF
once	TRBV27	TRBJ2-3	.	TGTGCCAGCAGTCTAGTCGCTAGCCCAGACCCGCAGTATTTT	CASSLVASPDPQYF
.	TRBV5-6	TRBJ2-6	TRBD2	TGTGCCAGCAGGAGGGTGGCGGGGGCTGGGGCCAACGTCCTGACTTTC	CASRRVAGAGANVLTF
.	TRBV4-3	TRBJ2-7	.	TGCGCCAGCAGCCAAGTCGGGTGGGGCGACCGCTACGAGCAGTACTTC	CASSQVGWGDRYEQYF
.	TRBV27	TRBJ2-1	.	TGTGCCAGCAGTTCGGACAGTAGCTCCTACAATGAGCAGTTCTTC	CASSSDSSSYNEQFF
.	TRBV30	TRBJ1-1	TRBD1	TGTGCCTGGACATTAAGGACAGGGCGGACTGAAGCTTTCTTT	CAWTLRTGRTEAFF
.	TRBV30	TRBJ1-2	.	TGTGCCTGGAATCGGGGGGGCGGCTATGGCTACACCTTC	CAWNRGGGYGYTF
.	TRBV4-3	TRBJ2-7	.	TGCGCCAGCAGCCGGACTCTGATGGTGGAGCAGTACTTC	CASSRTLMVEQYF
few	TRBV5-4	TRBJ1-1	.	TGTGCCAGCAGGCCAGGGAATAGGAACACTGAAGCTTTCTTT	CASRPGNRNTEAFF
many	TRBV19	TRBJ2-6	.	TGTGCCAGTAGTAAGGGTTCGGGGGCCAACGTCCTGACTTTC	CASSKGSGANVLTF
few	TRBV7-2	TRBJ1-1	.	TGTGCCAGCAGCGTAGTGGAGGGGATGAACACTGAAGCTTTCTTT	CASSVVEGMNTEAFF
.	TRBV5-1	TRBJ2-1	TRBD2	TGCGCCAGCAGCCCCGAGGGACTAGCGGATAACGAGCAGTTCTTC	CASSPEGLADNEQFF
.	TRBV7-9	TRBJ2-2	.	TGTGCCAGCAGCCGGCGAGGGGGTCGCACCGGGGAGCTGTTTTTT	CASSRRGGRTGELFF
.	TRBV5-1	TRBJ1-1	.	TGCGCCAGCAGCTTGAGCCCGGCGGATACTGAAGCTTTCTTT	CASSLSPADTEAFF
few	TRBV2	TRBJ1-1	.	TGTGCCAGCAGGGCGGAAGTTATCAACACTGAAGCTTTCTTT	CASRAEVINTEAFF
.	TRBV18	TRBJ1-1	TRBD1	TGTGCCAGCTCACCACTAGTTTTGGGGACAGTGGAAGCTTTCTTT	CASSPLVLGTVEAFF
.	TRBV5-6	TRBJ2-7	TRBD2	TGTGCCAGCAGCTCCGCCAGCGGGGGCTCCTACGAGCAGTACTTC	CASSSASGGSYEQYF
.	TRBV4-3	TRBJ2-1	TRBD2	TGCGCCAGCAGCCAAGAATGGGGGGGGACTAGCGGATTAATGAGCGGGATCTTC	CASSQEWGGTSGLMSGIF
.	TRBV7-6	TRBJ2-5	TRBD2	TGTGCCAGCAGTCACGGCCCCGAGTTAGGGCGGGAGGGCCATTTGGGGGAGACCCAGTACTTC	CASSHGPELGREGHLGETQYF
.	TRBV7-3	TRBJ2-1	TRBD2	TGTGCCAGCAGCTCGTTCCCAGCGGGGTACAATGAGCAGTTCTTC	CASSSFPAGYNEQFF
.	TRBV7-9	TRBJ1-5	TRBD1	TGTGCCAGCAGCTTAGGCGCAGGGGGCCAGCCCCAGCATTTT	CASSLGAGGQPQHF
.	TRBV9	TRBJ2-3	TRBD1	TGTGCCAGCAGCGGGGACAGACCTAGCACAGATACGCAGTATTTT	CASSGDRPSTDTQYF
.	TRBV20-1	TRBJ2-1	.	TGCAGTGCTATCTGGGGGGCCCGACAGTTCTTC	CSAIWGARQFF
many	TRBV10-3	TRBJ2-6	.	TGTGCCAGCAGTGAATTGGACTTCTCTGGGGCCAACGTCCTGACTTTC	CASSELDFSGANVLTF
.	TRBV2	TRBJ2-2	TRBD2	TGTGCCAGCAGCTACAATAGCGGGAAGGGCGGGGAGCTGTTTTTT	CASSYNSGKGGELFF
.	TRBV18	TRBJ1-2	TRBD1	TGTGCCAGCTCACCGTCGAGACAGGGATATGGCTACACCTTC	CASSPSRQGYGYTF
.	TRBV2	TRBJ1-5	.	TGTGCCAGCAGAGGGATGCGGAGCAATCAGCCCCAGCATTTT	CASRGMRSNQPQHF
.	TRBV15	TRBJ2-5	TRBD1	TGTGCCACCAGCAGAGACCGACAGGGGGAGACCCAGTACTTC	CATSRDRQGETQYF
many	TRBV2	TRBJ2-5	.	TGTGCCAGCAGTCGATCAGGGGTACAAAGAGAGACCCAGTACTTC	CASSRSGVQRETQYF
.	TRBV7-9	TRBJ2-2	.	TGTGCCAGCAGCAATAGCTTCGCCGGGGAGCTGTTTTTT	CASSNSFAGELFF
.	TRBV2	TRBJ2-1	TRBD2	TGTGCCAGCGGCGGGGACAGGGCCGGACTAGCGGGAGGTTCTCGGGCCTACAATGAGCAGTTCTTC	CASGGDRAGLAGGSRAYNEQFF
.	TRBV28	TRBJ2-7	.	TGTGCCAGCAGTTTAATAGGGCGGAGTGTCTACGAGCAGTACTTC	CASSLIGRSVYEQYF
.	TRBV4-1	TRBJ2-7	TRBD1	TGCGCCAGCAGCCCGACCTGGGACAGGGTCAACGAGCAGTACTTC	CASSPTWDRVNEQYF
.	TRBV29-1	TRBJ2-2	TRBD2	TGCAGCGTTGGAAGGACTAGCTCAATCGGGGAGCTGTTTTTT	CSVGRTSSIGELFF
.	TRBV5-1	TRBJ2-7	.	TGCGCCAGCAGCTTTCAGGGATTGGATTACGAGCAGTACTTC	CASSFQGLDYEQYF
.	TRBV27	TRBJ2-5	.	TGTGCCAGCAGTTTAGATCGGTTTAGAGAGACCCAGTACTTC	CASSLDRFRETQYF
.	TRBV19	TRBJ1-5	TRBD1	TGTGCCAGTAGTATAGATGAGGGGGCGAGACAGCCCCAGCATTTT	CASSIDEGARQPQHF
.	TRBV7-7	TRBJ2-2	.	TGTGCTAGCGCCCGGGGAGTCACCGGGGAGCTGTTTTTT	CASARGVTGELFF
.	TRBV4-3	TRBJ2-2	TRBD1	TGCGCCAGCAGCCAGGTGACAGGGGGTAACACCGGGGAGCTGTTTTTT	CASSQVTGGNTGELFF
once	TRBV11-2	TRBJ2-7	TRBD2	TGTGCCAGCAGCTTTCCCCCGGGACTAGGCTACGAGCAGTACTTC	CASSFPPGLGYEQYF
.	TRBV10-3	TRBJ1-5	.	TGTGCCATCAGTGCTGCGAGCAATCAGCCCCAGCATTTT	CAISAASNQPQHF
.	TRBV5-5	TRBJ1-1	.	TGTGCCAGCAGCTCCTCCTTAACACTGAACACTGAAGCTTTCTTT	CASSSSLTLNTEAFF
.	TRBV7-2	TRBJ2-5	TRBD2	TGTGCCAGCAGCTCCACGGGGGGAACCTGGGAGACCCAGTACTTC	CASSSTGGTWETQYF
.	TRBV30	TRBJ2-5	TRBD2	TGTGCCTGGACCAAAGGGACTATTCAAGAGACCCAGTACTTC	CAWTKGTIQETQYF